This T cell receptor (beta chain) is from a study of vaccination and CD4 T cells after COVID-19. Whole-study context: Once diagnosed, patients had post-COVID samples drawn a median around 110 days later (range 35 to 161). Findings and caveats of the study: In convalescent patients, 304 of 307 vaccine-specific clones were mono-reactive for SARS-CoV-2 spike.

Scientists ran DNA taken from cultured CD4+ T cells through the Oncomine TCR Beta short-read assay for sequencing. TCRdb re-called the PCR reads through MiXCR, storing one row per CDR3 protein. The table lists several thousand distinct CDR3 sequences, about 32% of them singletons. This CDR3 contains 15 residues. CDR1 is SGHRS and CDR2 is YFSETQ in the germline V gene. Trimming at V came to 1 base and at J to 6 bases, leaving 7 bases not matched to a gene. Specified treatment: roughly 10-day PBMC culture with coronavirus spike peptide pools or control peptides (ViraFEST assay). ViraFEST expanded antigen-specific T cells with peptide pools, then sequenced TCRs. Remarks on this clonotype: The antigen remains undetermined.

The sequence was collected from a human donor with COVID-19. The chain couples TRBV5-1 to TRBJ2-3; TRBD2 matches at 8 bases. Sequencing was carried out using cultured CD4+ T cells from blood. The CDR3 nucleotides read TGCGCCAGCAGCTTGAGGGGACTAGGAGTGGATACGCAGTATTTT. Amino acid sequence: CASSLRGLGVDTQYF.